The 5 T cell receptor beta chains below come from one sample, sequenced in a study of naive and memory T cell subsets. The library had UMIs added by 3' ligation of an oligonucleotide to TCR cDNA. The SP2 primer and nested alpha and beta constant region primers amplified ligated cDNA in four rounds. TCRdb reanalysed the 5' RACE reads using MiXCR and keeps one entry per CDR3 protein. The data show tens of thousands of distinct CDR3 sequences, about 7.2% seen once. These receptors all stem from a male donor in good health.

This clonotype was detected many times. The chain employs TRBV3-1 and TRBJ1-3; D unclear. V dropped 4 bases and J dropped 1 base, with 11 bases sitting between them. Looked up from germline, CDR1 is LGHDT and CDR2 is YNNKEL (reference sequence). This CDR3 has 15 residues. In DNA, the CDR3 is TGTGCCAGCAGCCGAGACATGGTGTCTGGAAACACCATATATTTT. Protein sequence: CASSRDMVSGNTIYF.

The rearrangement uses TRBV5-1 and TRBJ2-3; 14 bases are a match to TRBD2. J gave up 3 bases and V 4 bases, and 4 bases lay outside the gene matches. The CDR3 is 16 amino acids. The germline CDR1 and CDR2 sequences are SGHRS and YFSETQ. CDR3: CASSRGLAGETDTQYF. Here the CDR3 DNA reads TGCGCCAGCAGCCGGGGACTAGCGGGGGAAACAGATACGCAGTATTTT. Full variable domain (missing parts from reference TRBV5-1 and TRBJ2-3): KAGVTQTPRYLIKTRGQQVTLSCSPISGHRSVSWYQQTPGQGLQFLFEYFSETQRNKGNFPGRFSGRQFSNSRSEMNVSTLELGDSALYLCASSRGLAGETDTQYFGPGTRLTVL.

This chain uses TRBV12-5 with TRBJ2-3; 7 positions agree with TRBD1. The CDR3 extends over 15 amino acids. With 1 base clipped from V and 4 bases from J, the junction kept 5 bases outside the gene matches. Germline values: CDR1 LGHNT, CDR2 FRNRAP. CDR3 loop: CASGLGPGTADTQYF. The CDR3 DNA reads as TGTGCTAGTGGTTTGGGTCCAGGGACAGCAGATACGCAGTATTTT.

This chain uses TRBV6-6 with TRBJ1-2; weak D call: TRBD1 (5 bases). Germline CDR1 is MNHNY and CDR2 is SVGAGI (reference sequence). The germline V and J ends were trimmed by 7 bases and 0 bases, with 18 bases remaining between them. This CDR3 contains 16 residues. The CDR3 loop is CASTDGTTDPNYGYTF. CDR3 coding DNA: TGTGCCAGCACGGATGGGACGACAGACCCTAACTATGGCTACACCTTC.

This clonotype was counted between two and nine times. CDR3 nucleotide sequence: TGCGCCAGCAGCCCGGGACTAGTCGGCTACGAGCAGTACTTC. Translating it yields CASSPGLVGYEQYF. This chain uses TRBV4-1 with TRBJ2-7, with 8 positions matching TRBD2. V dropped 4 bases and J dropped 3; count of bases not matched to a gene: 5. Looked up from germline, CDR1 is MGHRA and CDR2 is YSYEKL. This CDR3 contains 14 residues.